The present entry profiles one T cell receptor (beta chain) with its context. Other DNA sequences in the sample encode the same CDR3. Memory CD4+ cells were the fraction left after CD45RA+ naive selection. Trimming stripped 1 base from V and 3 bases from J, with 6 bases between. This CDR3 spans 13 amino acids. From germline, CDR1 is MDHEN and CDR2 SYDVKM. Repertoires were generated with immunoSEQ multiplex PCR, while TCRdb's copy carries only in-frame clones and drops some. The data hold 1 million to 1.3 million clones, with 75% to 80% observed a single time. The sample belongs to a study of shared clonotypes between healthy human individuals.

The sequence was collected from a man between 18 and 35 years old in good health. Some clones in this sample may be carry-over from other donors' samples. The chain recombines TRBV28 with TRBJ1-1; no clear D. Sequencing input: memory CD4+ T cells from PBMCs. The subset was: CD45RA-negative fraction. For the CDR3, the DNA is TGTGCCAGCAGTTTATTAGTTTACACTGAAGCTTTCTTT. This encodes CASSLLVYTEAFF.